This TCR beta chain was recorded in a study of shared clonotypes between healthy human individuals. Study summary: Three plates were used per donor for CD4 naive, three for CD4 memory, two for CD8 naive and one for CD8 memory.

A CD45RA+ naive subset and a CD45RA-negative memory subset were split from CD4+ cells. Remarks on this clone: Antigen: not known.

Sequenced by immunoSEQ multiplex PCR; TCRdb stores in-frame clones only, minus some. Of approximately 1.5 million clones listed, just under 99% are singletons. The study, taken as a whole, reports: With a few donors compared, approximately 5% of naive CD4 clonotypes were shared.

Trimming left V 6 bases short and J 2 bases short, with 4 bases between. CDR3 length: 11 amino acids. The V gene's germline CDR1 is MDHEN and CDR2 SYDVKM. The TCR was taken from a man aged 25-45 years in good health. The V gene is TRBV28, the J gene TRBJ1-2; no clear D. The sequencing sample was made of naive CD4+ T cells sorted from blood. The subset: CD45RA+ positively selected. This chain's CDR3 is CASRVNYGYTF. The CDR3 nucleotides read TGTGCCAGCAGGGTAAACTATGGCTACACCTTC.